This section outlines one T cell receptor beta chain sequence together with its context. The data are from a study of blood T cell repertoires in COVID-19. Turning to the study itself: Sites in the United States, Italy and Spain provided acute and convalescent COVID-19 samples. PBMCs, B-cell-depleted T cells, or T cells provided the cDNA or gDNA that made up the material.

Original processing notes: Researchers report that nucleated cell counts were estimated from reference gene primer amplification. Data came from immunoSEQ multiplex PCR; TCRdb stores just in-frame clones and leaves some out. Clone size and V and J calls were adopted from that table, with D and trimming inferred from the DNA. The data show about 130,000 clones, roughly 74% seen once. The CDR3 loop spans 15 amino acids. Germline CDR1 reads KGHSH; CDR2 reads LQKENI. V dropped 3 bases and J dropped 1; count of bases not matched to a gene: 4. The sequencing input was peripheral blood. This TCR came from a man in his fifties or sixties with acute or convalescent COVID-19. The chain has TRBV18 and TRBJ2-7; 9 bases align to TRBD2. The CDR3 spells CASSPSTSGSYEQYF. The CDR3 bases are TGTGCCAGCTCACCTTCGACTAGCGGATCCTACGAGCAGTACTTC.